These 30 T cell receptor beta chains originate from one sample sequenced in a study of shared clonotypes between healthy human individuals. Sequencing used immunoSEQ multiplex PCR; TCRdb keeps in-frame clones, though not all of them. The profile covers some 1.5 million clones, with approximately 97% appearing a single time and more than 0.9% taken by the ten largest. The sample was naive CD4+ T cells sorted from blood. Subset specified: CD45RA+ positively selected. The receptors come from a man aged 30 to 39 in good health.

The table lists this clone with a count of one. This chain connects TRBV27 to TRBJ2-5, with 14 nucleotides matching TRBD2. CDR3 length: 16 amino acids. Germline loops: CDR1 MNHEY, CDR2 SMNVEV (reference sequence). The J segment lost 5 bases and the V segment lost 4 bases, leaving 6 bases of the junction unmatched. Here the CDR3 DNA reads TGTGCCAGCAGTTCGACTAGCGGGAGGGGTGGGGAGACCCAGTACTTC. Its protein product is CASSSTSGRGGETQYF.

CDR3 loop: CASSVESSWGNTIYF. The CDR3 DNA sequence: TGTGCCAGCAGCGTAGAGTCGTCCTGGGGAAACACCATATATTTT. The chain is built from TRBV9 and TRBJ1-3, with no clear D. V dropped 0 bases and J dropped 4 bases, with 11 bases sitting between them. The CDR3 covers 15 residues. The V gene's germline CDR1 is SGDLS and CDR2 YYNGEE.

This sequence joins TRBV6-1 and TRBJ2-1, with D unclear. V was clipped by 1 base and J by 3 bases, with 10 bases between them. Germline loops: CDR1 MNHNS, CDR2 SASEGT. The CDR3 consists of 15 residues. The CDR3 reads CASSEEALDYNEQFF. CDR3 sequence (DNA): TGTGCCAGCAGTGAAGAAGCGCTAGACTACAATGAGCAGTTCTTC.

The chain carries TRBV25-1 and TRBJ2-1, with D perhaps TRBD2 (6 bases). CDR3 length equals 17 residues. Germline lookup yields CDR1 MGHDK and CDR2 SYGVNS. V lost 2 bases, J lost 8 bases, and 22 bases lay in between. The CDR3 bases are TGTGCCAGCAGTGAAACGGTTTGGCGGGGTAGGTTTTATGAGCAGTTCTTC. This sequence encodes CASSETVWRGRFYEQFF.

The chain employs TRBV6-4 and TRBJ2-1, with TRBD2 identical over 11 bases. The CDR3 runs 15 residues. CDR1 and CDR2 (germline): MRHNA, SNTAGT. V shed 6 bases, J shed 5 bases, and the junction held 6 bases outside the gene matches. CDR3 DNA: TGTGCCAGCAGGATAGCGGGAGGGCCGCACAATGAGCAGTTCTTC. Its translation: CASRIAGGPHNEQFF.

CDR3 coding DNA: TGTGCCAGTAGTATCACTTTGCGGGAGTTGATAGAGCAGTACTTC. Protein product: CASSITLRELIEQYF. The chain uses TRBV19 and TRBJ2-7; 7 bases are shared with TRBD2. Germline-derived CDR1 and CDR2 are LNHDA and SQIVND (reference sequence). V trimming: 3 bases; J trimming: 7 bases; junction bases outside the gene matches: 12. CDR3 length: 15 amino acids.

The rearrangement links TRBV29-1 to TRBJ2-7, with TRBD1 matching 10 bases. The CDR3 length is 15 residues. Unmatched junction bases numbered 12, after V lost 3 bases and J lost 7 bases. Per germline, CDR1 SQVTM and CDR2 ANQGSEA. The CDR3 spells CSVEPGTGAPKEQYF. The DNA for the CDR3 is TGCAGCGTTGAGCCCGGGACAGGGGCCCCCAAGGAGCAGTACTTC.

The J gene is TRBJ1-1, the V gene TRBV4-1, with TRBD1 identical over 9 bases. Per germline, CDR1 MGHRA and CDR2 YSYEKL. The CDR3 totals 15 residues. Trimming cost V 4 bases and J 5 bases; bases outside gene matches: 8. CDR3 in DNA: TGCGCCAGCAGCCCGTCGGGACAGGGAGGGACTGAAGCTTTCTTT. Translating it yields CASSPSGQGGTEAFF.

Notes on this clone: This sample also contains other DNA sequences that code for the same CDR3. CDR3: CASSLIDEQFF. The DNA of the CDR3 is TGTGCCAGCAGCTTAATCGATGAGCAGTTCTTC. The chain links TRBV7-9 to TRBJ2-1; D is ambiguous. This CDR3 contains 11 residues. Trimming shortened V by 2 bases and J by 8 bases, and 4 bases separated the two germline ends. CDR1 and CDR2 from the germline V gene are SEHNR and FQNEAQ (reference sequence).

This clone appeared once. The rearrangement links TRBV10-2 to TRBJ2-3; 7 bases map to TRBD1. Trimming removed 6 bases from V and 5 bases from J; junction bases left unmatched: 8. CDR3 length: 14 amino acids. CDR1 and CDR2 from the germline V gene are WSHSY and SAAADI. CDR3 amino acids: CASSIQGFGDTQYF. Here the CDR3 DNA reads TGCGCCAGCAGCATACAGGGGTTCGGAGATACGCAGTATTTT.

For this clone: One end of the junction does not line up with germline, which may come from a read error. The V call is TRBV28, the J call TRBJ2-1; D might be TRBD2 (6 bases). Per germline, CDR1 MDHEN and CDR2 SYDVKM. This CDR3 has 14 amino acids. CDR3 region: CASFTGSSYNEQFF. CDR3 nucleotide sequence: TGTGCCAGCTTCACCGGGAGCTCCTACAATGAACAGTTCTTC.

The CDR3 nucleotides are TGTGCCAGTAGTATACTAGTAGGGAGTAACAATCAGCCCCAGCATTTT. This sequence encodes CASSILVGSNNQPQHF. This chain uses TRBV19 with TRBJ1-5; D unresolved. This CDR3 is 16 amino acids long. Trimming removed 2 bases from V and 3 bases from J, with 14 bases in between. CDR1 is LNHDA and CDR2 is SQIVND in the germline V gene (reference sequence).

The chain employs TRBV5-1 and TRBJ1-1; D might be TRBD1 (5 bases). Germline V CDR1 and CDR2: SGHRS, YFSETQ. This CDR3 is 17 amino acids long. V was clipped by 1 base and J by 2 bases, with 18 bases between them. Written as DNA, the CDR3 is TGCGCCAGCAGCTTGTTCCCGCCAGGGCGAGGAAACACTGAAGCTTTCTTT. Protein sequence: CASSLFPPGRGNTEAFF.

This chain uses TRBV28 with TRBJ2-1; no clear D. Germline CDR1 is MDHEN and CDR2 is SYDVKM. Trimming removed 6 bases from V and 4 bases from J, with 13 bases in between. This CDR3 is built from 14 residues. The CDR3 coding sequence is TGTGCCAGCAGGTCGTACGGCCATTACAATGAGCAGTTCTTC. This sequence encodes CASRSYGHYNEQFF. Complete variable domain (other parts from reference TRBV28 and TRBJ2-1): DVKVTQSSRYLVKRTGEKVFLECVQDMDHENMFWYRQDPGLGLRLIYFSYDVKMKEKGDIPEGYSVSREKKERFSLILESASTNQTSMYLCASRSYGHYNEQFFGPGTRLTVL.

The rearrangement joins TRBV29-1 to TRBJ1-3; D uncertain. CDR3 length: 13 amino acids. Germline lookup yields CDR1 SQVTM and CDR2 ANQGSEA. The V gene lost 4 bases and the J gene lost 0 bases, with 7 bases spanning the gap. Here the CDR3 DNA reads TGCAGCGTTGGCCGTCTCTCTGGAAACACCATATATTTT. Protein product: CSVGRLSGNTIYF.

The J gene is TRBJ2-2, the V gene TRBV19; D remains ambiguous. V gave up 5 bases and J gave up 7 bases, with 11 bases separating them. CDR1 is LNHDA, CDR2 SQIVND, per germline (reference sequence). The CDR3 spans 13 residues. In DNA form, the CDR3 reads TGTGCCAGTAGTCCACTGAGAGGCGGGGAGCTGTTTTTT. As protein: CASSPLRGGELFF.

The chain carries TRBV7-9 and TRBJ2-5; D gene unclear. The CDR3 is made up of 12 amino acids. Germline-derived CDR1 and CDR2 are SEHNR and FQNEAQ (reference sequence). V was clipped by 5 bases and J by 7 bases, with 11 bases between them. CDR3 loop: CASSRPGGTQYF. CDR3 DNA sequence: TGTGCCAGCAGCCGGCCCGGTGGGACCCAGTACTTC.

This chain uses TRBV19 with TRBJ2-7; perhaps TRBD1 as D (6 bases). Germline CDR1 reads LNHDA; CDR2 reads SQIVND (reference sequence). CDR3 length: 16 amino acids. Trimming stripped 6 bases from V and 4 bases from J, with 22 bases between. CDR3 coding DNA: TGTGCCAGTAGAAGAAGGGCAGGGGTTATTCCGTACGAGCAGTACTTC. It is translated as CASRRRAGVIPYEQYF.

The genes are TRBV9 and TRBJ2-5; D gene unclear. Germline V gene lookup returns CDR1 SGDLS and CDR2 YYNGEE. This CDR3 is 14 amino acids long. The V gene lost 3 bases and the J gene lost 7 bases, with 16 bases spanning the gap. Here the CDR3 reads CASSENLPAPTQYF. CDR3 coding DNA: TGTGCCAGCAGCGAAAACCTCCCAGCGCCGACCCAGTACTTC.

The chain is built from TRBV28 and TRBJ2-7, with D unresolved. The CDR3 runs to 13 residues. Per germline, CDR1 MDHEN and CDR2 SYDVKM. V was clipped by 5 bases and J by 0 bases, with 8 bases between them. The CDR3 bases are TGTGCCAGCAGTAGACAAGACTCCTACGAGCAGTACTTC. Encoded protein: CASSRQDSYEQYF. Together with reference TRBV28 and TRBJ2-7, the CDR3 gives the full variable domain: DVKVTQSSRYLVKRTGEKVFLECVQDMDHENMFWYRQDPGLGLRLIYFSYDVKMKEKGDIPEGYSVSREKKERFSLILESASTNQTSMYLCASSRQDSYEQYFGPGTRLTVT.

A word on this clone: This same CDR3 is encoded by further DNA sequences in the sample. This rearrangement joins TRBV9 to TRBJ2-2; D may be TRBD2 (7 bases). Looked up from germline, CDR1 is SGDLS and CDR2 is YYNGEE. The CDR3 sequence is 15 residues long. Between the trimmed V and J ends, which lost 0 bases and 4 bases, there was a span of 10 bases. CDR3 loop: CASSVVGGGTGELFF. In DNA, the CDR3 is TGTGCCAGCAGCGTAGTGGGAGGGGGCACCGGGGAGCTGTTTTTT. The variable domain in full, completed from reference TRBV9 and TRBJ2-2, reads DSGVTQTPKHLITATGQRVTLRCSPRSGDLSVYWYQQSLDQGLQFLIQYYNGEERAKGNILERFSAQQFPDLHSELNLSSLELGDSALYFCASSVVGGGTGELFFGEGSRLTVL.

This clone appeared once. V gene TRBV5-1 combines with J gene TRBJ1-2; maybe TRBD1 (5 bases). The CDR3 extends over 15 amino acids. Germline V gives CDR1 SGHRS, CDR2 YFSETQ. With 0 bases removed from V and 5 bases from J, the gap between germline ends came to 14 bases. CDR3 protein: CASSLAPGQPYGYTF. The DNA for the CDR3 is TGCGCCAGCAGCTTGGCACCGGGGCAGCCATATGGCTACACCTTC.

V usage is TRBV7-2 and J usage is TRBJ2-1, with 16 bases aligning to TRBD2. The CDR3 consists of 19 residues. V dropped 5 bases and J dropped 6; count of bases not matched to a gene: 13. Germline V lookup: CDR1 SGHTA, CDR2 FQGNSA. The CDR3 here is CASSPAPGTSGRALNEQFF. The CDR3 nucleotides read TGTGCCAGCAGCCCCGCACCGGGGACTAGCGGGAGGGCCCTCAATGAGCAGTTCTTC.

This clone was seen a single time. This rearrangement joins TRBV18 to TRBJ1-4, with D unclear. Germline V lookup: CDR1 KGHSH, CDR2 LQKENI. The CDR3 is made up of 14 amino acids. Trimming shortened V by 0 bases and J by 6 bases, and 8 bases separated the two germline ends. The CDR3 DNA is TGTGCCAGCTCACCACCGACCGGGGATGAAAAACTGTTTTTT. Protein product: CASSPPTGDEKLFF.

A remark on this clone: The germline gene is not matched at one end of the junction; a read error may be the cause. The chain carries TRBV10-1 and TRBJ2-3; 9 nucleotides align to TRBD2. CDR1 WNHNN and CDR2 SYGVQD come from the germline V gene (reference sequence). This CDR3 is built from 12 residues. The CDR3 spells CASSDTAGGRNF. The CDR3 DNA is TGCGCCAGCAGTGATACGGCGGGAGGGAGGAATTTT.

Details on this clone: Distinct nucleotide sequences in the sample also encode this CDR3. V usage is TRBV28 and J usage is TRBJ1-4, with D perhaps matching TRBD1 (6 bases). Trimming took 5 bases from V and 7 from J, leaving 14 bases between them. The CDR3 runs to 14 residues. Germline-derived CDR1 and CDR2 are MDHEN and SYDVKM. The chain's CDR3 is CASSLQGGSEKLFF. The CDR3 DNA reads as TGTGCCAGCAGTCTACAGGGAGGTTCTGAAAAACTGTTTTTT. Variable domain in full (rest from reference TRBV28 and TRBJ1-4): DVKVTQSSRYLVKRTGEKVFLECVQDMDHENMFWYRQDPGLGLRLIYFSYDVKMKEKGDIPEGYSVSREKKERFSLILESASTNQTSMYLCASSLQGGSEKLFFGSGTQLSVL.

The chain uses TRBV5-4 and TRBJ2-1; D possibly corresponds to TRBD2 (5 bases). The CDR3 extends over 11 amino acids. Deletions cut 4 bases from V and 9 bases from J, with 8 bases between. Germline V lookup: CDR1 SGHNT, CDR2 YYREEE (reference sequence). The CDR3 DNA reads as TGTGCCAGCAGCATCCGGGGTGAGCAGTTCTTC. Amino acids: CASSIRGEQFF.

The chain recombines TRBV6-6 with TRBJ1-1; no clear D gene. Germline lookup yields CDR1 MNHNY and CDR2 SVGAGI (reference sequence). The CDR3 spans 13 residues. Trimming shortened V by 2 bases and J by 7 bases, and 11 bases separated the two germline ends. As DNA, the CDR3 is TGTGCCAGCAGTTACCCTACAAGGCTTGAAGCTTTCTTT. Translation gives CASSYPTRLEAFF.

This clone showed up just once. J is TRBJ2-2 and V is TRBV7-6; D assignment may be TRBD1 or TRBD2 (6 bases each). V was cut by 6 bases and J by 1 base, with 15 bases left in between. Germline CDR1 and CDR2: SGHVS and FNYEAQ. This CDR3 has 16 amino acids. CDR3 nucleotide sequence: TGTGCCAGCAGGCAGGGGCCTAGCGTGAACACCGGGGAGCTGTTTTTT. Its translation is CASRQGPSVNTGELFF.

CDR3: CAISRLSGSSYNEQFF. In DNA form, the CDR3 reads TGTGCCATCAGCCGACTAAGCGGCAGCTCCTACAATGAGCAGTTCTTC. The chain is built from TRBV10-3 and TRBJ2-1; perhaps TRBD2 as D (5 bases). The CDR3 covers 16 residues. Trimming took 6 bases from V and 0 from J, leaving 15 bases between them. Germline V gene data show CDR1 as ENHRY and CDR2 as SYGVKD.